The clone carrying this T cell receptor beta chain was picked up one time. This specimen belongs to a study of T cell responses to AZD1222 COVID-19 vaccine. This table comes from immunoSEQ multiplex PCR, and its TCRdb copy is limited to in-frame clones, with some not included. This sample has 90,000 to 130,000 clones, with 87% found just once. The TCR comes from an adult in good health. The sample consisted of peripheral blood, taken on day 0 of AZD1222 vaccination.

Here the CDR3 DNA reads TGTGCCAGCAGACGACTAGGACTAGCGGGGGTCAATGAGCAGTTCTTC. This sequence encodes CASRRLGLAGVNEQFF. V and J are TRBV3-1 (or the pseudogene TRBV3-2) and TRBJ2-1; 13 bases line up with TRBD2. CDR3 length equals 16 residues. CDR1 is LGHDT, CDR2 YNNKEL, per germline (reference sequence). J was trimmed by 6 bases and V by 6 bases; bases with no gene match: 8.